The rows below give T cell receptor beta chains drawn from one sample of a study of shared clonotypes between healthy human individuals. Sequencing was performed with immunoSEQ multiplex PCR; in TCRdb, only in-frame clones are kept and a portion is missing. The data contain about 2 million clones, 95% of them seen just once; the ten biggest clones take up 0.1% to 0.15%. Source material: naive CD4+ T cells sorted from blood. These receptors were obtained from a man aged 18-30 years in good health. CDR3s include the opening cysteine and the closing phenylalanine or tryptophan. D genes are given only for firm matches. A row's size may be missing; if present it is once, few, many or a size class.

>-|TRBV11-2|-|TRBJ1-2
CASSLAGAVYGYTF
TGTGCCAGCAGCTTGGCAGGGGCGGTGTATGGCTACACCTTC
>-|TRBV27|-|TRBJ2-7
CASSFSGAVSYEQYF
TGTGCCAGCAGTTTCAGTGGGGCAGTCTCCTACGAGCAGTACTTC
>-|TRBV11-2|-|TRBJ2-3
CASSLAVRSTDTQYF
TGTGCCAGCAGCTTAGCAGTACGAAGTACAGATACGCAGTATTTT
>-|TRBV28|TRBD1|TRBJ1-6
CASRWGQGNSPLHF
TGTGCCAGCAGATGGGGACAGGGGAATTCACCCCTCCACTTT
>-|TRBV6-5|-|TRBJ1-2
CASSYRGPANYGYTF
TGTGCCAGCAGTTACCGGGGGCCCGCTAACTATGGCTACACCTTC
>-|TRBV6-6|-|TRBJ1-1
CACVRDSGTEAFF
TGTGCCTGTGTTAGGGATAGTGGCACTGAAGCTTTCTTT
>-|TRBV7-7|-|TRBJ2-1
CASSLDRTRNNEQFF
TGTGCTAGCAGCTTAGATAGAACCCGGAACAATGAGCAGTTCTTC
>-|TRBV28|-|TRBJ1-2
CASSLGVGSYGYTF
TGTGCCAGCAGTTTGGGTGTGGGGTCCTATGGCTACACCTTC
>-|TRBV18|-|TRBJ1-6
CASSPNEKGSPLHF
TGTGCCAGCTCACCAAATGAGAAGGGTTCACCCCTCCACTTT
>-|TRBV19|-|TRBJ1-3
CASSKAPGNTIYF
TGTGCCAGTAGTAAAGCCCCTGGAAACACCATATATTTT
>-|TRBV7-9|TRBD2|TRBJ2-3
CASSYPGLAATDTQYF
TGTGCCAGCAGCTATCCGGGACTAGCGGCCACAGATACGCAGTATTTT
>-|TRBV19|-|TRBJ1-2
CASSLQSMSYGYTF
TGTGCCAGTAGCCTCCAGTCCATGAGTTATGGCTACACCTTC
>once|TRBV2|TRBD1|TRBJ2-5
CASSLGRGRETQYF
TGTGCCAGCAGCCTGGGCAGGGGGCGAGAGACCCAGTACTTC
>once|TRBV5-6|TRBD2|TRBJ2-7
CASSPFGTSLYEQYF
TGTGCCAGCTCTCCGTTTGGGACTAGTCTATACGAGCAGTACTTC
>-|TRBV11-1|TRBD1|TRBJ2-3
CASSRWTGELDRTDTQYF
TGTGCCAGCAGCCGATGGACAGGGGAATTGGATCGCACAGATACGCAGTATTTT
>-|TRBV2|-|TRBJ1-1
CASRTRAEAFF
TGTGCCAGCAGAACCCGGGCTGAAGCTTTCTTT
>-|TRBV19|-|TRBJ2-3
CASSVISTDTQYF
TGTGCCAGTAGTGTGATCAGCACAGATACGCAGTATTTT
>-|TRBV7-9|TRBD1|TRBJ2-5
CASSAPGQGQETQYF
TGTGCCAGCAGCGCCCCGGGACAGGGGCAAGAGACCCAGTACTTC
>-|TRBV30|-|TRBJ1-6
CAWSGVVGNSPLHF
TGTGCCTGGAGTGGGGTCGTCGGGAATTCACCCCTCCACTTT
>-|TRBV19|-|TRBJ1-2
CASSIAQEISYGYTF
TGTGCCAGTAGTATAGCGCAGGAGATCTCCTATGGCTACACCTTC
>-|TRBV7-2|-|TRBJ2-7
CASSLRRGSSYEQYF
TGTGCCAGCAGCTTGAGGAGAGGCAGCTCCTACGAGCAGTACTTC
>-|TRBV5-8|-|TRBJ1-2
CASSERRSGYTF
TGTGCCAGCAGCGAAAGGAGGTCTGGCTACACCTTC
>-|TRBV19|-|TRBJ2-3
CASSMLASVIQGTQYF
TGTGCCAGTAGTATGTTGGCTAGCGTTATACAGGGTACGCAGTATTTT
>-|TRBV30|-|TRBJ2-5
CAWSGRRQETQYF
TGTGCCTGGAGTGGTAGACGTCAAGAGACCCAGTACTTC
>-|TRBV5-1|TRBD2|TRBJ2-7
CASSWGLAGVSSYEQYF
TGCGCCAGCAGCTGGGGACTAGCGGGGGTTAGCTCCTACGAGCAGTACTTC
>-|TRBV10-3|-|TRBJ1-2
CASSDQGNNYGYTF
TGTGCCAGCAGTGACCAGGGGAATAACTATGGCTACACCTTC
>-|TRBV27|-|TRBJ2-5
CASSLVGEETQYF
TGTGCCAGCAGTTTGGTTGGGGAAGAGACCCAGTACTTC
>-|TRBV5-1|-|TRBJ2-2
CASSENRVNTGELFF
TGCGCCAGCAGCGAAAACAGGGTGAACACCGGGGAGCTGTTTTTT
>-|TRBV5-1|-|TRBJ1-1
CASSLKSVNTEAFF
TGCGCCAGCAGCTTGAAAAGTGTGAACACTGAAGCTTTCTTT
>-|TRBV5-1|-|TRBJ2-7
CASSLGLSGRTSYEQYF
TGCGCCAGCAGCTTGGGGTTGTCGGGTCGAACCTCCTACGAGCAGTACTTC
>-|TRBV7-3|TRBD1|TRBJ2-2
CASSFGTANIGELFF
TGTGCCAGCAGCTTTGGGACAGCTAACATCGGGGAGCTGTTTTTT
>once|TRBV5-1|-|TRBJ2-3
CASSPRGRTTDTQYF
TGCGCCAGCAGCCCGCGGGGGCGCACCACAGATACGCAGTATTTT